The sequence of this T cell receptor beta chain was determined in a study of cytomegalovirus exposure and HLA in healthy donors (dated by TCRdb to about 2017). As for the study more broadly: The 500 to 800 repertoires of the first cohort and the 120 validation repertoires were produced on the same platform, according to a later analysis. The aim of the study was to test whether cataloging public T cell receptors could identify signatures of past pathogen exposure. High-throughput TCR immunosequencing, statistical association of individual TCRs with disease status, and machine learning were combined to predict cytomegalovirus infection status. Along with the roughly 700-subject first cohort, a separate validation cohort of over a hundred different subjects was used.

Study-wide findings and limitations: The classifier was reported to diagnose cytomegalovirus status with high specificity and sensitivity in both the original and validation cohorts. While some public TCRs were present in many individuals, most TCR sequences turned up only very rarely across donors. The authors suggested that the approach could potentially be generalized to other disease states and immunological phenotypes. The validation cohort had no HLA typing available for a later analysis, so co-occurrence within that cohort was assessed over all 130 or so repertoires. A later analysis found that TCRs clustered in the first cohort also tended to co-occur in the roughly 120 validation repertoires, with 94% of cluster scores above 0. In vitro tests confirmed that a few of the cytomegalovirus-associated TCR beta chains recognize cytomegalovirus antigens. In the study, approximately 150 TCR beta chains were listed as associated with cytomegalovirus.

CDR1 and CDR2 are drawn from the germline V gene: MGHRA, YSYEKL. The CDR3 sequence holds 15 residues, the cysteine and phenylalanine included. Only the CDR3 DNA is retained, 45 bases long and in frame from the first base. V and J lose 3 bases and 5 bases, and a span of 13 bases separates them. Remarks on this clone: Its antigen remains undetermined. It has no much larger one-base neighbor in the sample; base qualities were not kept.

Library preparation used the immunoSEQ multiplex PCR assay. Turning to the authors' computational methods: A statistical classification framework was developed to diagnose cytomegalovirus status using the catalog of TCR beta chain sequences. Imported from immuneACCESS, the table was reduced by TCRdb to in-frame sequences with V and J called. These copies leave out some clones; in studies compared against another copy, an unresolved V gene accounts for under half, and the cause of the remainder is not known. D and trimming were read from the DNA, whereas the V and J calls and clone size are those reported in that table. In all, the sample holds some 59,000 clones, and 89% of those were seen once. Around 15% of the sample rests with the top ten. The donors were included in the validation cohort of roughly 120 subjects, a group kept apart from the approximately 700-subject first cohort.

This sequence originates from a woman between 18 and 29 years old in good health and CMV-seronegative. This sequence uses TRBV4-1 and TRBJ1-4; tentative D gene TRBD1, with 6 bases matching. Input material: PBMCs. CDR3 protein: CASSHGQNRNEKLFF. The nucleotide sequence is TGCGCCAGCAGCCACGGACAGAATCGGAATGAAAAACTGTTTTTT.